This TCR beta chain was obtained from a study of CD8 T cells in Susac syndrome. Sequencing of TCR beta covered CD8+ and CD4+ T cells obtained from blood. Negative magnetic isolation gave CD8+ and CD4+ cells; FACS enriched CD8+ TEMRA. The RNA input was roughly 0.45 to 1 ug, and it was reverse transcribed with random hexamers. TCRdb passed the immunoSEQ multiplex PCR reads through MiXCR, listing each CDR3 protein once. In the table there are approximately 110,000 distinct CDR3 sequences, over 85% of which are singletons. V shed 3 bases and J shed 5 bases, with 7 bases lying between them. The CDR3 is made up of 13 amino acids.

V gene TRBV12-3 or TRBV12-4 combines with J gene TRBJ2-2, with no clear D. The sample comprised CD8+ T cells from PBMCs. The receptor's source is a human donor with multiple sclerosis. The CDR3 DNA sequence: TGTGCCAGCAGTTTTTTGGTTACCGGGGAGCTGTTTTTT. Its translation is CASSFLVTGELFF.